The present T cell receptor (beta chain) was sequenced within a study of T cell changes during pregnancy in multiple sclerosis. Assay: immunoSEQ multiplex PCR; the TCRdb copy retains only in-frame clones and omits some. The sample shows about 50,000 clones, about 90% of them seen only once. V lost 3 bases and J 4 bases, leaving 10 bases between the germline ends. The CDR3 runs to 14 residues. Germline CDR1 LNHDA, CDR2 SQIVND (reference sequence). Sequences were derived from CD8+ T cells from peripheral blood mononuclear cells, sampled after pregnancy. The TCR originated in a female donor with multiple sclerosis, enrolled in a pregnancy study. This sequence joins TRBV19 and TRBJ1-3; D is ambiguous. CDR3 nucleotide sequence: TGTGCCAGTAGTATCGACATTGCGGGAAACACCATATATTTT. Translation: CASSIDIAGNTIYF.